This T cell receptor beta chain emerged from a study of shared clonotypes between healthy human individuals. Study-level information: Donors, aged 18 to 49, were a couple of women and three men.

With regard to this clone: Its target is not known.

Sorted-subset replicate PCR reactions contained approximately 190 ng DNA, corresponding to about 30,000 T cell genomes. The repertoire was sequenced with immunoSEQ multiplex PCR; TCRdb's copy has only in-frame clones and lacks some. This sample has around 980,000 clones, with more than 75% found just once. The study enrolled healthy HIV-negative adults without recent acute infections or vaccinations as donors. Overall study findings and caveats: Represented genetic and exposure-history diversity was restricted by having few donors.

V dropped 10 bases and J dropped 3; count of bases not matched to a gene: 12. The CDR3 runs 15 residues. Germline lookup yields CDR1 MNHNS and CDR2 SASEGT. The sequence was obtained from a man between 18 and 35 years old in good health. Some clones in this sample may be carry-over from other donors' samples. The sample consisted of memory CD4+ T cells from PBMCs. Indicated subset: CD45RA-negative fraction. The rearrangement joins TRBV6-1 to TRBJ2-1, with 7 nucleotides matching TRBD2. This chain's CDR3 is CATRRRAGDYNEQFF. The CDR3 DNA sequence: TGTGCCACACGCCGGAGGGCGGGAGACTACAATGAGCAGTTCTTC.